This T cell receptor (beta chain) comes out of a study of shared clonotypes between healthy human individuals (dated by TCRdb to 2018 to 2020). Broadly, across the study: The cohort comprised two women and a few men aged 18 to 49 years. To increase sequencing depth and limit assay-specific biases, different laboratories used diverse techniques to prepare libraries and sequence TCR repertoires. For each donor, three plates each were used for CD4 naive and CD4 memory, two plates were used for CD8 naive, and one plate was used for CD8 memory. Blood TCR repertoires of a handful of healthy adults were deeply sequenced to estimate repertoire size and the extent of clonotype sharing between individuals. Leukapheresis yielded between about 0.9 and 10 billion PBMCs per donor.

CDR1 and CDR2 are read off the germline V gene (reference sequence) as LNHDA and SQIVND. The CDR3 measures 18 amino acids from cysteine to phenylalanine. The sequence is cut down to CDR3 DNA, 54 bases in frame from base 1. V lost 0 bases and J lost 4 bases, and the count of bases not matched to a germline gene is 9. TCR CDR3 regions were amplified from genomic DNA by multiplex PCR using the deep immunoSEQ assay. Genomic DNA extracted from each cell subset was distributed evenly over all wells of several immunoSEQ 96-well plates, and each plate served as one replicate. For sorted subsets, each replicate PCR was loaded with approximately 190 ng genomic DNA, equivalent to 25,000 to 35,000 T cell genomes. Purified libraries were quantified with a Qubit 3.0 fluorometer, sized on a Bioanalyzer 2100, and re-quantified with the KAPA Library Quantification kit. Every immunoSEQ 96-well plate was sequenced on a separate single-read 150-cycle Illumina NextSeq 550 flow cell. Under the source paper's analysis protocol: Because only junctional sequences without quality scores were contained in the immunoSEQ output, filtering matching that applied to full-length reads could not be performed. Sequences were annotated with PyIR, a Python wrapper for IgBLAST v1.9, using IMGT germline references to assign V/J genes and CDR3. Reads were filtered out if the reads had weak V/J assignments (E-value above 1e-6), no CDR3, stop codons, out-of-frame junctions, or ambiguous translated residues. V3J clonotypes were defined as sequences sharing the same inferred V gene, J gene, and CDR3 amino acid sequence. The percentage overlap between two repertoires was calculated by dividing the number of shared unique clonotypes by the size of the smaller repertoire. Richness of each repertoire was evaluated using RTK rarefaction, the Chao1 estimator, and Recon v2.1 estimates of unobserved clonotypes. OLGA was used to compute generation probabilities for all TCRbeta clonotypes that the gDNA method yielded from a few donors. TCRdb took this table from immuneACCESS and kept in-frame rearrangements with V and J called. Such tables lack part of the clones; where checked against another copy, unresolved V genes explain under half of the gap, and the rest is unexplained. V and J calls and clone size come straight from that table; D and trimming were deduced from the DNA. The sample table holds 2 million to 3 million clones, of which more than 85% were seen once. 0.36% of the sample is held by the ten biggest clonotypes.

General findings and caveats noted by the study authors: Naive subsets generally had larger estimated clonotype richness than memory subsets. Rarefaction of sorted-subset datasets indicated incomplete sequencing despite the large sequencing depth. Sharing across a handful of donors was observed for approximately 5% of naive CD4, over 3% of naive CD8, 2% to 2.5% of memory CD4, and approximately 0.41% of memory CD8 clonotypes. Because the study included a small number of donors, the genetic and exposure-history diversity represented was limited. Pairwise subsampling led to the expectation that sequencing depth would affect the degree of clonotype sharing among donors. Higher generation probabilities were observed for clonotypes shared by all four sorted-subset donors than for non-shared clonotypes. Only blood was sampled, and tissue TCR repertoires likely differ from those in blood.

The donors were healthy, HIV-negative adults who had no recently reported acute infections or vaccinations. Only Caucasian adults living in Nashville, Tennessee, USA were represented among the donors. Magnetic negative selection was used to enrich CD4+ T cells, after which naive cells were positively selected on CD45RA and the negative fraction became the memory subset. Blood was collected by leukapheresis, and PBMCs were isolated by Ficoll-Histopaque density gradient centrifugation and then cryopreserved in liquid nitrogen vapor phase. Analytical flow cytometry was used to check the purity and quantity of each magnetically sorted T cell population. Genomic DNA was isolated from each sorted fraction and quantified by UV absorbance on a Nanodrop 2000c. On this clone itself: Its antigen is not yet known. No qualities accompany the bases; no much larger clone lies one base away.

The sequence joins TRBV19 to TRBJ1-5, and TRBD1 aligns with 10 junction nucleotides. This TCR was recovered from a man younger than 35 in good health. Some clones in this sample may be carry-over from other donors' samples. The sequencing sample was made of naive CD4+ T cells from PBMCs. This specimen's cell subset or site label, interpreted: CD45RA+ positively selected. For the CDR3, the sequence is CASSIDPRTGGGNQPQHF. The sequenced DNA: TGTGCCAGTAGTATAGATCCCAGGACAGGGGGTGGTAATCAGCCCCAGCATTTT.